Listed here are 5 T cell receptor beta chains from one sample, sequenced in a study of CD8 T cells in Susac syndrome. RNA amounts of roughly 0.45 to 1 ug underwent reverse transcription with random hexamers. MiXCR, applied by TCRdb to the immunoSEQ multiplex PCR reads, yields one record per CDR3 protein. The table lists over 300,000 distinct CDR3 sequences, about 90% of them singletons, with about 0.07% in the top ten. Sequencing was done on a sample of CD4+ T cells from PBMCs. The source of these receptors is a human donor with multiple sclerosis.

V and J are TRBV7-2 and TRBJ2-5; no firm D call. The CDR3 extends over 11 amino acids. The germline gives CDR1 SGHTA, CDR2 FQGNSA. The V end was cut by 4 bases, the J end by 7 bases, with 7 bases between. The CDR3 nucleotides are TGTGCCAGCAGCTCCTCGGGGACCCAGTACTTC. Protein product: CASSSSGTQYF. The full variable domain, its missing parts supplied by reference TRBV7-2 and TRBJ2-5, is GAGVSQSPSNKVTEKGKDVELRCDPISGHTALYWYRQSLGQGLEFLIYFQGNSAPDKSGLPSDRFSAERTGGSVSTLTIQRTQQEDSAVYLCASSSSGTQYFGPGTRLLVL.

This rearrangement joins TRBV5-1 to TRBJ1-6, with D possibly TRBD1 on 5 matching bases. Per the germline V gene, CDR1 is SGHRS and CDR2 is YFSETQ. V lost 0 bases and J lost 5, with 9 bases in between. The CDR3 consists of 15 residues. CDR3 amino acids: CASSLGQTNNSPLHF. Here the CDR3 DNA reads TGCGCCAGCAGCTTGGGACAGACTAATAATTCACCCCTCCACTTT.

This rearrangement joins TRBV3-1 to TRBJ1-5, with D hard to call. Trimming cost V 0 bases and J 4 bases, with 10 bases left between them. The CDR3 sequence is 15 residues long. Germline-derived CDR1 and CDR2 are LGHDT and YNNKEL (reference sequence). DNA for the CDR3: TGTGCCAGCAGCCAAGACTCCGGGAAAAATCAGCCCCAGCATTTT. Amino acid sequence: CASSQDSGKNQPQHF.

The V call is TRBV15, the J call TRBJ1-2; 7 nucleotides agree with TRBD1. CDR3 size: 16 residues. The J segment lost 7 bases and the V segment lost 3 bases, leaving 14 bases of the junction unmatched. Germline CDR1 reads LNHNV; CDR2 reads YYDKDF (reference sequence). The CDR3 region has the DNA TGTGCCACCAGCAGGGAACGACAGGGAACCTCCGCTGGCTACACCTTC. Translation gives CATSRERQGTSAGYTF.

The V gene is TRBV12-3 or TRBV12-4, the J gene TRBJ1-5; D is unclear. V was trimmed by 5 bases and J by 3 bases, leaving 11 bases between them. The length of the CDR3 is 14 residues. DNA for the CDR3: TGTGCCAGCAGTCTCGGGTCGGCCAATCAGCCCCAGCATTTT. This codes for CASSLGSANQPQHF.